Below are 11 T cell receptor beta chains sequenced from a single sample in a study of blood T cell repertoires in COVID-19. Data came from immunoSEQ multiplex PCR; TCRdb stores just in-frame clones and leaves some out. The data show roughly 360,000 clones, 81% seen once. The source material was peripheral blood. These receptors were obtained from a human donor with acute or convalescent COVID-19. The donor label of this sample is uncertain.

This chain connects TRBV30 to TRBJ1-4; tentative D call: TRBD1 (5 bases). Germline V lookup: CDR1 GTSNPN, CDR2 SVGIG (reference sequence). This CDR3 is built from 15 residues. V was shortened by 0 bases and J by 4 bases, with 12 bases between the two germline ends. CDR3 loop: CAWSVLRGNNEKLFF. The CDR3 nucleotides are TGTGCCTGGAGTGTACTAAGGGGCAATAATGAAAAACTGTTTTTT.

The chain recombines TRBV19 with TRBJ2-3; maybe TRBD2 (5 bases). Germline values: CDR1 LNHDA, CDR2 SQIVND (reference sequence). The CDR3 has 16 residues. V gave up 7 bases and J gave up 0 bases, with 17 bases separating them. CDR3 sequence: CASTPGGPPSTDTQYF. The CDR3 nucleotides read TGTGCCAGTACCCCGGGCGGGCCCCCTAGCACAGATACGCAGTATTTT.

The table lists this clone with a few counts. The chain is built from TRBV12-3 or TRBV12-4 and TRBJ1-1, with D maybe TRBD1 (5 bases). V lost 5 bases to trimming and J lost 5 bases, with 12 bases between them. The CDR3 consists of 13 residues. The CDR3 DNA is TGTGCCAGCAGTGACCGGGGGGGTACTGAAGCTTTCTTT. Encoded protein: CASSDRGGTEAFF.

This clone was counted many times. The gene calls are TRBV25-1 and TRBJ2-7; 8 bases agree with TRBD1. The CDR3 is made up of 15 amino acids. The germline V gene encodes CDR1 MGHDK and CDR2 SYGVNS. Unmatched junction bases numbered 7, after V lost 3 bases and J lost 3 bases. In nucleotides, the CDR3 is TGTGCCAGCAGTGATCACTACAGGGGGAGCTACGAGCAGTACTTC. Residues: CASSDHYRGSYEQYF.

The chain carries TRBV7-2 and TRBJ2-2, with 7 bases lining up with TRBD1. The V gene's germline CDR1 is SGHTA and CDR2 FQGNSA. The CDR3 has 14 amino acids. Trimming cost V 11 bases and J 4 bases; bases outside gene matches: 10. As DNA, the CDR3 is TGTGCCTTGCACCCGACAGGGCGCACCGGGGAGCTGTTTTTT. Translated: CALHPTGRTGELFF.

The rearrangement links TRBV18 to TRBJ2-3, with 7 bases lining up with TRBD2. Germline CDR1 and CDR2: KGHSH and LQKENI. J lost 2 bases, V lost 1 base, and 9 bases had no gene match. The CDR3 has 17 amino acids. The CDR3 sequence: CASSPLPLADSTDTQYF. The CDR3, as DNA: TGTGCCAGCTCACCACTCCCGCTAGCGGACTCCACAGATACGCAGTATTTT. The full variable domain, with the rest looked up from reference TRBV18 and TRBJ2-3, is NAGVMQNPRHLVRRRGQEARLRCSPMKGHSHVYWYRQLPEEGLKFMVYLQKENIIDESGMPKERFSAEFPKEGPSILRIQQVVRGDSAAYFCASSPLPLADSTDTQYFGPGTRLTVL.

The rearrangement uses TRBV23-1 and TRBJ2-2, with TRBD2 as a possible D gene (6 bases). TRBV23-1 is recorded as an ORF, its role being uncertain. This CDR3 has 14 residues. The V gene lost 4 bases and the J gene lost 6 bases, with 12 bases spanning the gap. The CDR3: CASSLERRAGELFF. The CDR3 DNA follows: TGCGCCAGCAGTCTCGAGAGGAGGGCCGGGGAGCTGTTTTTT.

The table lists this clone with a count of one. The rearrangement uses TRBV4-1 and TRBJ1-2, with TRBD1 matching 7 bases. Trimming took 4 bases from V and 7 from J; bases not matched to a gene: 9. Germline V lookup: CDR1 MGHRA, CDR2 YSYEKL. This CDR3 contains 14 residues. CDR3 sequence reads: CASSRSQGESGYTF. The DNA of the CDR3 is TGCGCCAGCAGCCGCTCTCAGGGGGAGAGTGGCTACACCTTC.

J is TRBJ1-2 and V is TRBV6-5; possibly TRBD1 for D (5 bases). V lost 6 bases and J 6 bases, leaving 14 bases between the germline ends. Germline V lookup: CDR1 MNHEY, CDR2 SVGAGI. This CDR3 has 13 amino acids. The CDR3 DNA reads as TGTGCCAGCAGAACGGGACTTTCACATGGCTACACCTTC. It is translated as CASRTGLSHGYTF.

This clone was recorded once. The genes are TRBV3-1 (or the pseudogene TRBV3-2) and TRBJ2-7; TRBD1 is a possible D gene (6 bases). In germline, CDR1 is LGHDT, CDR2 YNNKEL (reference sequence). The CDR3 is 14 residues long. Trimming pared 6 bases from V and 4 bases from J, leaving 16 bases between. CDR3 amino acids: CASRSRGIRYEQYF. In DNA form, the CDR3 reads TGTGCCAGCAGATCAAGGGGGATTCGGTACGAGCAGTACTTC.

The chain carries TRBV3-1 (or the pseudogene TRBV3-2) and TRBJ2-3, with D uncertain. This CDR3 is 12 amino acids long. Deletions cut 1 base from V and 8 bases from J, with 7 bases between. The germline CDR1 and CDR2 sequences are LGHDT and YNNKEL (reference sequence). CDR3 in amino acids: CASSQARATQYF. CDR3 sequence (DNA): TGTGCCAGCAGCCAAGCTCGCGCTACGCAGTATTTT.